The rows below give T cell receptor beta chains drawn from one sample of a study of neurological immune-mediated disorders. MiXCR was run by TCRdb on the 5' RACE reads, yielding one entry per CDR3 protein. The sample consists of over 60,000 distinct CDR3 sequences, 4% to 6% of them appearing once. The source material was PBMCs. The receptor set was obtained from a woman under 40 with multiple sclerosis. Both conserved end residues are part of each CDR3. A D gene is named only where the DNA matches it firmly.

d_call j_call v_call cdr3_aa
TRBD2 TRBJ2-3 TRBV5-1 CASTESGGFTDTQYF
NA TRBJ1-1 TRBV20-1 CSASGDGTKNTEAFF
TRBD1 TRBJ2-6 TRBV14 CASSQTGVASGANVLTF
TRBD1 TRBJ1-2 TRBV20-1 CSASGGEGQPANYGYTF
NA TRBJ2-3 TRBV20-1 CSARSLDVPLTDTQYF
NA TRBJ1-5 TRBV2 CASRAGRPFEPQHF
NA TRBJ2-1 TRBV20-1 CSASPPGLRLYNEQFF
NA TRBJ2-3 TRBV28 CASSPPSMRTDTQYF
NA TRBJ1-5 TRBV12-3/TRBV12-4 CASSFRSGGGFHQPQHF
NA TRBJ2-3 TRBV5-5 CASSFPGTDTQYF
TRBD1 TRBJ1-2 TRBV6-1 CASRATQGAGGYTF
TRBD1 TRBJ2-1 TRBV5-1 CASSLVSTGDNEQFF
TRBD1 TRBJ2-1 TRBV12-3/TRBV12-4 CASSPTGTDIQFF
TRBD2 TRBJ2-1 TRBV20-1 CSARPGLAGFGEQFF
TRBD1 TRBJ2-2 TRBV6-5 CASTDRDYRTGTGELFF